The clone carrying this TCR beta chain is a singleton in its sample. These data come from a study of CD8+CD57+ T cells in acquired aplastic anemia. Profiles of TCR beta VDJ and CDR3 were generated from a genomic DNA template. TCRdb reprocessed the reads with MiXCR, giving one entry per CDR3 protein. The data contain 250,000 to 350,000 distinct CDR3 sequences, roughly 59% of them singletons. The patients chosen for sequencing had shown expansion of CD8+CD57+ cells (detected by flow cytometry). Sequences were obtained from sorted CD4+, CD8+, or CD8+CD57+ T cells (not recorded which) from PBMCs. This TCR came from a human donor with aplastic anemia.

The CDR3 loop reads CASSLGDSGTQYF. In nucleotides, the CDR3 is TGCGCCAGCAGCTTGGGGGACAGTGGTACGCAGTATTTT. The chain uses TRBV5-1 and TRBJ2-3; 7 bases line up with TRBD1. This CDR3 comprises 13 residues. The germline CDR1 and CDR2 sequences are SGHRS and YFSETQ. After removal of 0 bases from V and 8 bases from J, the junction contained 3 bases not matched to a gene.